Here is one T cell receptor (beta chain) with its context. Its antigen is not identified. Germline values: CDR1 SGHAT, CDR2 FQNNGV. Trimming left V 5 bases short and J 0 bases short, with 16 bases between. The CDR3 is 16 residues long. These data are taken from a study of shared clonotypes between healthy human individuals. Findings and limits, study-wide: Naive CD4 clonotypes were shared across several donors at 5% to 6%.

Assay: immunoSEQ multiplex PCR; the TCRdb copy retains only in-frame clones and omits some. The data hold about 1.5 million clones, with 95% to 99% observed a single time. The sample consisted of naive CD4+ T cells sorted from blood. As for subset: CD45RA+ positively selected. The source is a man in his thirties or forties in good health. J is TRBJ1-1 and V is TRBV11-2; a possible D gene is TRBD1 (5 bases). In nucleotides, the CDR3 is TGTGCCAGCAGCCCCGGGGAGGGGAGGGTGAACACTGAAGCTTTCTTT. Translating it yields CASSPGEGRVNTEAFF.